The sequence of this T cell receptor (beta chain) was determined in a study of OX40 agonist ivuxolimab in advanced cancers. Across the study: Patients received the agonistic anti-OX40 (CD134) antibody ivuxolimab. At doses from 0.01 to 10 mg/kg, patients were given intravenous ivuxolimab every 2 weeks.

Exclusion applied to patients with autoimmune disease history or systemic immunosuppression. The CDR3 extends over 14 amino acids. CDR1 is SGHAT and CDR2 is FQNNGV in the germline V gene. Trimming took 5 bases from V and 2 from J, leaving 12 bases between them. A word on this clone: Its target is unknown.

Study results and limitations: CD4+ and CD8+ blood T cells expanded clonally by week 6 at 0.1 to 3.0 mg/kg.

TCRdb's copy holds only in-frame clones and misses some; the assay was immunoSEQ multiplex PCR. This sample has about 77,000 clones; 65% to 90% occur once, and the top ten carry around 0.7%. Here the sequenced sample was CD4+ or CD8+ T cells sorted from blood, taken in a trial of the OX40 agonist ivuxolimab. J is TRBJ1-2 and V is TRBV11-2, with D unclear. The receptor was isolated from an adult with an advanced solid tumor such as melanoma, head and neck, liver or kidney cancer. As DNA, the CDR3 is TGTGCCAGCAGCACTCAAAACACGAACTATGGCTACACCTTC. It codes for CASSTQNTNYGYTF.